This T cell receptor beta chain was identified during a study of response to subunit inactivated influenza vaccine. Study conclusions and caveats: Authors suggested seasonal influenza vaccinations each recruit few new T cells.

Trimming took 1 base from V and 3 from J, leaving 5 bases between them. Looked up from germline, CDR1 is LNHDA and CDR2 is SQIVND (reference sequence). This CDR3 is 13 amino acids long. In this sample, this clonotype turned up a few times. The target antigen is unknown. A single record per CDR3 protein comes from TCRdb applying MiXCR to the RT-PCR reads. The sample comprises a few hundred thousand distinct CDR3 sequences, just over 20% of which are singletons, and 10% to 13% rests with the top ten. The source material was PBMCs from blood, sampled about 19 months after vaccination. The chain recombines TRBV19 with TRBJ2-3, with D unresolved. The source of this sequence is a man between 50 and 69 years old who received an inactivated influenza vaccine. The CDR3 DNA reads as TGTGCCAGTAGTATAGTCTGGACAGATACGCAGTATTTT. This translates into CASSIVWTDTQYF.